Reported below is one TCR beta chain. Repertoires were generated with immunoSEQ multiplex PCR, while TCRdb's copy carries only in-frame clones and drops some. The repertoire holds about 490,000 clones, with 70% to 90% as singletons. The sample comes from a study of blood T cell repertoires in COVID-19. Trimming stripped 0 bases from V and 3 bases from J, with 4 bases between. In germline, CDR1 is LGHNA, CDR2 YSLEER. The CDR3 is made up of 13 amino acids. The receptor was derived from a human donor in a cohort sampled during active COVID-19. This chain links TRBV4-3 with TRBJ2-3, with no clear D. The sample was peripheral blood. The CDR3 DNA is TGCGCCAGCAGCCAAGAGGAGACAGATACGCAGTATTTT. This codes for CASSQEETDTQYF.